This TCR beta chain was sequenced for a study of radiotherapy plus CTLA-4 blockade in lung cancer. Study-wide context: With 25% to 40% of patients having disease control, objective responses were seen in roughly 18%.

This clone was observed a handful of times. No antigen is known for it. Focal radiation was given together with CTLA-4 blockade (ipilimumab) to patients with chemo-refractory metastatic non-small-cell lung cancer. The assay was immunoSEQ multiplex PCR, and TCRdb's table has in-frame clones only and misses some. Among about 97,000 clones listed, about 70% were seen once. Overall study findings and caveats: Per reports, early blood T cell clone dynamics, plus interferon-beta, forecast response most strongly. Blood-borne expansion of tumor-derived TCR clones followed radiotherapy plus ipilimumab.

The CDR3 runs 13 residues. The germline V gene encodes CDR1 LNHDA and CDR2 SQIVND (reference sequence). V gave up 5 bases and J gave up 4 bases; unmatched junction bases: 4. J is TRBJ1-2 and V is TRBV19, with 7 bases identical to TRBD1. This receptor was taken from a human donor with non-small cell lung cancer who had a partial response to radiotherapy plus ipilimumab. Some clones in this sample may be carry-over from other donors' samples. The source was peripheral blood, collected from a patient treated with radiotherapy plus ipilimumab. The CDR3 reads CASSFDRVYGYTF. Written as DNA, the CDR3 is TGTGCCAGTAGTTTTGACAGGGTCTATGGCTACACCTTC.